What follows are 32 T cell receptor beta chains derived from one specimen sequenced in a study of blood T cell repertoires in COVID-19. TCRdb's table, derived via immunoSEQ multiplex PCR, lists solely in-frame clones and lacks some. The sample holds approximately 79,000 clones, roughly 90% seen once. Sequenced: peripheral blood. These receptors all come from a man in his sixties with acute or convalescent COVID-19.

This clone has just a few counts. The chain links TRBV6-1 to TRBJ2-1, with TRBD1 matching over 9 bases. The CDR3 spans 18 residues. V shed 4 bases, J shed 0 bases, and the junction held 10 bases outside the gene matches. Germline assignment: CDR1 MNHNS and CDR2 SASEGT. The CDR3, as DNA: TGTGCCAGCAGTGTGTTCGGACAGGGGATTGGCTCCTACAATGAGCAGTTCTTC. Translating gives CASSVFGQGIGSYNEQFF.

This sequence joins TRBV5-5 and TRBJ2-3; TRBD2 agrees at 7 bases. CDR3 length equals 15 residues. V dropped 7 bases and J dropped 1; count of bases not matched to a gene: 9. Germline V gene sequence: CDR1 SGHKS, CDR2 YYEKEE (reference sequence). The CDR3 region has the DNA TGTGCCAGCCTAATAAGCGGGACCGGCACAGATACGCAGTATTTT. Residues: CASLISGTGTDTQYF.

The CDR3 sequence: CASSRLLGPTEAFF. In nucleotides, the CDR3 is TGTGCCAGCAGCCGCCTGCTGGGGCCCACTGAAGCTTTCTTT. V and J are TRBV11-2 and TRBJ1-1; TRBD1 might be the D (5 bases). Germline assignment: CDR1 SGHAT and CDR2 FQNNGV. The ends were cut back, 5 bases at V and 4 bases at J, with 14 bases in the middle. CDR3 length: 14 amino acids.

The chain couples TRBV27 to TRBJ1-5; 8 positions match TRBD1. Losses at the gene ends were 8 bases for V and 7 bases for J; bases not matched to a gene: 4. Germline V gives CDR1 MNHEY, CDR2 SMNVEV (reference sequence). There are 12 residues in the CDR3. The CDR3 DNA sequence: TGTGCCAGCGGACAGGGAGCGCAGCCCCAGCATTTT. Translating gives CASGQGAQPQHF.

V is TRBV6-5 and J is TRBJ2-1; 14 bases are a match to TRBD2. Germline assignment: CDR1 MNHEY and CDR2 SVGAGI. V dropped 4 bases and J dropped 8; count of bases not matched to a gene: 4. The CDR3 extends over 15 amino acids. The CDR3 spells CASSSGTSGSYEQFF. The CDR3 bases are TGTGCCAGCAGTTCCGGGACTAGCGGGAGTTATGAGCAGTTCTTC.

The CDR3 DNA sequence: TGTGCCAGCAGCTCCTCAGGGGTAATGGCCGGGGAGCTGTTTTTT. It specifies CASSSSGVMAGELFF. This chain uses TRBV5-5 with TRBJ2-2, with D perhaps matching TRBD1 (6 bases). Germline V CDR1 and CDR2: SGHKS, YYEKEE (reference sequence). CDR3 size: 15 residues. The V and J ends lost 3 bases and 6 bases respectively, with 15 bases between them.

CDR3 coding DNA: TGCAGCGCTCTCGGGACAGTCGGCTCCTACGAGCAGTACTTC. It yields the protein CSALGTVGSYEQYF. The rearrangement joins TRBV29-1 to TRBJ2-7; the match to TRBD1 covers 7 bases. Per germline, CDR1 SQVTM and CDR2 ANQGSEA. Unmatched junction bases numbered 9, after V lost 7 bases and J lost 0 bases. The CDR3 has 14 residues.

V is TRBV5-3 and J is TRBJ1-3; the D is unclear. TRBV5-3 is flagged as an ORF with uncertain function. This CDR3 has 12 residues. Trimming took 7 bases from V and 1 from J, leaving 6 bases between them. In DNA, the CDR3 is TGTGCCAGACTTCTTTCTGGAAACACCATATATTTT. Translating gives CARLLSGNTIYF.

V gene TRBV7-2 combines with J gene TRBJ2-1; the match to TRBD2 covers 10 bases. V dropped 2 bases and J dropped 4; count of bases not matched to a gene: 5. Germline V CDR1 and CDR2: SGHTA, FQGNSA. CDR3 length equals 16 residues. CDR3 in amino acids: CASSLLAGEVYNEQFF. Written as DNA, the CDR3 is TGTGCCAGCAGCTTACTAGCGGGAGAGGTTTACAATGAGCAGTTCTTC.

This chain joins TRBV7-3 and TRBJ2-2, with TRBD2 matching 9 bases. The germline gives CDR1 SGHTA, CDR2 FQGTGA. The V segment lost 1 base and the J segment 2 bases; nucleotides outside the gene matches: 5. The CDR3 is 17 amino acids. CDR3: CASSLKGSGGNTGELFF. The CDR3 region has the DNA TGTGCCAGCAGCTTAAAGGGTAGCGGGGGAAACACCGGGGAGCTGTTTTTT.

A single count supports this clone. The chain employs TRBV10-3 and TRBJ1-2, with D unclear. Germline V gene sequence: CDR1 ENHRY, CDR2 SYGVKD. This CDR3 is 15 amino acids long. Trimming shortened V by 4 bases and J by 2 bases, and 14 bases separated the two germline ends. The CDR3 loop reads CAISGPSLTNYGYTF. The DNA for the CDR3 is TGTGCCATCAGTGGTCCTTCACTAACCAACTATGGCTACACCTTC.

V gene TRBV18 combines with J gene TRBJ2-6, with TRBD2 matching 9 bases. The CDR3 length is 19 residues. Germline lookup yields CDR1 KGHSH and CDR2 LQKENI. V shed 3 bases and J 1 base; nucleotides not matched to a gene: 10. CDR3 region: CASSPPRIAGVSGANVLTF. The CDR3 DNA is TGTGCCAGCTCACCCCCCCGAATAGCGGGAGTATCTGGGGCCAACGTCCTGACTTTC.

The sample holds one count of this clone. This sequence joins TRBV3-1 (or the pseudogene TRBV3-2) and TRBJ1-1, with 7 bases matching TRBD1. The CDR3 has 16 amino acids. The ends lost 1 base at V and 2 bases at J; junction bases unmatched: 7. Germline values: CDR1 LGHDT, CDR2 YNNKEL (reference sequence). The CDR3 DNA sequence: TGTGCCAGCAGCCAAGGTTGGGGACAGAAAAACACTGAAGCTTTCTTT. Translation gives CASSQGWGQKNTEAFF.

This clone was observed a few times. The chain combines TRBV7-9 with TRBJ2-5; TRBD1 might be the D (6 bases). Trimming shortened V by 1 base and J by 3 bases, and 18 bases separated the two germline ends. CDR1 and CDR2 from the germline V gene are SEHNR and FQNEAQ (reference sequence). The length of the CDR3 is 17 residues. The CDR3 spells CASSLEVWNRAEETQYF. CDR3 DNA: TGTGCCAGCAGCTTAGAAGTCTGGAACAGGGCTGAAGAGACCCAGTACTTC.

This clone appeared a few times. This chain connects TRBV19 to TRBJ1-1; the match to TRBD1 covers 7 bases. CDR1 is LNHDA and CDR2 is SQIVND in the germline V gene (reference sequence). V was clipped by 1 base and J by 3 bases; unmatched bases: 2. The CDR3 length is 14 residues. The CDR3 is CASSIGQGYTEAFF. The CDR3 coding sequence is TGTGCCAGTAGTATAGGACAGGGTTACACTGAAGCTTTCTTT. Full variable domain (missing parts from reference TRBV19 and TRBJ1-1): DGGITQSPKYLFRKEGQNVTLSCEQNLNHDAMYWYRQDPGQGLRLIYYSQIVNDFQKGDIAEGYSVSREKKESFPLTVTSAQKNPTAFYLCASSIGQGYTEAFFGQGTRLTVV.

This rearrangement joins TRBV24-1 to TRBJ2-7; perhaps TRBD1 as D (7 bases). Deletions cut 3 bases from V and 7 bases from J, with 15 bases between. Germline V gene data show CDR1 as KGHDR and CDR2 as SFDVKD. There are 14 residues in the CDR3. CDR3 sequence (DNA): TGTGCCACCAGTGATCGGTTCAGGGGGGCTGAGCAGTACTTC. Amino acid sequence: CATSDRFRGAEQYF.

The chain links TRBV11-3 to TRBJ2-1, with 10 bases aligning to TRBD2. There are 15 residues in the CDR3. CDR1 is SGHNT, CDR2 YENEEA, per germline. The junction had 10 bases not matched to a gene; V was cut back by 5 bases and J by 9 bases. The CDR3 region is CASSRAGGVVSEQFF. The CDR3 DNA follows: TGTGCCAGCAGCCGAGCGGGAGGGGTAGTAAGTGAGCAGTTCTTC.

The chain has TRBV6-6 and TRBJ1-6, with D tentatively TRBD1 (5 bases). Looked up from germline, CDR1 is MNHNY and CDR2 is SVGAGI (reference sequence). CDR3 length: 15 residues. V was cut by 6 bases and J by 9 bases, with 18 bases left in between. The CDR3 DNA reads TGTGCCAGCAGCCCCCGGGGGGTGGAGAGTTCACCCCTCCACTTT. Amino acid sequence: CASSPRGVESSPLHF.

This CDR3 is CASSQDFGGGANVLTF. CDR3 bases: TGTGCCAGCAGCCAAGATTTTGGAGGAGGGGCCAACGTCCTGACTTTC. The chain is built from TRBV4-2 and TRBJ2-6; possibly TRBD2 for D (5 bases). V was shortened by 0 bases and J by 4 bases, with 10 bases between the two germline ends. The CDR3 runs 16 residues. The germline CDR1 and CDR2 sequences are LGHNA and YNFKEQ.

V is TRBV19 and J is TRBJ1-2; 7 bases map to TRBD1. The CDR3 is made up of 13 amino acids. Germline CDR1 and CDR2: LNHDA and SQIVND (reference sequence). The J segment lost 4 bases and the V segment lost 7 bases, leaving 6 bases of the junction unmatched. The DNA of the CDR3 is TGTGCCAGTAATTATGACAGGGCCTATGGCTACACCTTC. As protein: CASNYDRAYGYTF.

J is TRBJ1-5 and V is TRBV24-1; D is ambiguous. With 5 bases removed from V and 7 bases from J, the gap between germline ends came to 11 bases. CDR1 and CDR2 (germline): KGHDR, SFDVKD. The CDR3 loop spans 13 amino acids. The CDR3 loop reads CATSAAGRQPQHF. CDR3 sequence (DNA): TGTGCCACCAGTGCGGCAGGTCGACAGCCCCAGCATTTT.

The chain recombines TRBV13 with TRBJ1-4; TRBD1 aligns across 9 bases. The germline gives CDR1 PRHDT, CDR2 FYEKMQ (reference sequence). With 5 bases clipped from V and 8 bases from J, the junction kept 12 bases outside the gene matches. The CDR3 consists of 16 residues. CDR3 nucleotides: TGTGCCAGCAGCCTTAGAACAGGGGGCGCAGGGGAAAAACTGTTTTTT. This gives the protein CASSLRTGGAGEKLFF.

The rearrangement joins TRBV6-5 to TRBJ1-1; D remains ambiguous. The CDR3 covers 15 residues. V dropped 5 bases and J dropped 10 bases, with 23 bases sitting between them. Germline V gene sequence: CDR1 MNHEY, CDR2 SVGAGI. The CDR3 reads CASSPTRGGQKRAFF. The CDR3 DNA reads TGTGCCAGCAGTCCCACTAGAGGCGGGCAGAAAAGAGCTTTCTTT.

This chain joins TRBV11-2 and TRBJ1-2; TRBD1 matches 7 bases. Germline V lookup: CDR1 SGHAT, CDR2 FQNNGV. CDR3 size: 15 residues. The ends lost 5 bases at V and 5 bases at J; junction bases unmatched: 11. The CDR3 spells CASSPNPGTVYGYTF. The CDR3 DNA is TGTGCCAGCAGCCCAAACCCGGGGACAGTTTATGGCTACACCTTC.

The chain is built from TRBV5-1 and TRBJ1-4; no reliable D call. V lost 4 bases, J lost 4 bases, and 11 bases lay in between. CDR1 is SGHRS, CDR2 YFSETQ, per germline. The CDR3 covers 14 residues. This CDR3 is CASSPDIYNEKLFF. CDR3 DNA sequence: TGCGCCAGCAGCCCCGACATTTATAATGAAAAACTGTTTTTT.

A few counts support this clone. V usage is TRBV27 and J usage is TRBJ2-1, with a tentative D call TRBD2 (7 bases). The ends were cut back, 2 bases at V and 6 bases at J, with 17 bases in the middle. Germline values: CDR1 MNHEY, CDR2 SMNVEV (reference sequence). CDR3 size: 16 residues. The CDR3 is CASSLGGARVVNEQFF. The CDR3 DNA is TGTGCCAGCAGTTTAGGGGGGGCCCGGGTTGTCAATGAGCAGTTCTTC.

This clone was found a few times. This chain joins TRBV6-1 and TRBJ1-1, with a possible D match to TRBD1 (5 bases). CDR1 is MNHNS, CDR2 SASEGT, per germline. CDR3 length: 13 amino acids. Trimming shortened V by 3 bases and J by 8 bases, and 13 bases separated the two germline ends. CDR3 nucleotides: TGTGCCAGCAGTGATTTGGGCAGGGAAGAAGCTTTCTTT. This gives the protein CASSDLGREEAFF.

This clone appeared a few times. The chain couples TRBV19 to TRBJ1-2; the D is unclear. CDR3 size: 11 residues. V dropped 10 bases and J dropped 4 bases, with 10 bases sitting between them. Germline V CDR1 and CDR2: LNHDA, SQIVND (reference sequence). CDR3 sequence: CATQKSYGYTF. For the CDR3, the DNA is TGTGCCACCCAAAAATCCTATGGCTACACCTTC.

CDR3 coding DNA: TGTGCCAGCAGTTACGCAGGGTCCGAGCAGTACTTC. This sequence encodes CASSYAGSEQYF. V gene TRBV2 combines with J gene TRBJ2-7; weak D call: TRBD1 (5 bases). Trimming removed 5 bases at V and 6 bases at J, with 11 bases between. In germline, CDR1 is SNHLY, CDR2 FYNNEI. The CDR3 runs to 12 residues.

This clone appeared a few times. This chain connects TRBV19 to TRBJ1-5; perhaps TRBD1 as D (6 bases). The CDR3 length is 19 residues. Per germline, CDR1 LNHDA and CDR2 SQIVND (reference sequence). V was pared by 2 bases and J by 1 base, with 21 bases between. For the CDR3, the DNA is TGTGCCAGTAGTATAAGGAGGATGCGGGGGCCGACCAGCAATCAGCCCCAGCATTTT. This translates into CASSIRRMRGPTSNQPQHF.

V usage is TRBV19 and J usage is TRBJ2-2; 7 nucleotides match TRBD1. Unmatched junction bases numbered 4, after V lost 3 bases and J lost 6 bases. The CDR3 runs to 14 residues. The germline CDR1 and CDR2 sequences are LNHDA and SQIVND (reference sequence). CDR3 loop: CASSIDRDAGELFF. CDR3 DNA: TGTGCCAGTAGTATCGACAGGGACGCCGGGGAGCTGTTTTTT.

V usage is TRBV6-2 or TRBV6-3 and J usage is TRBJ2-2; TRBD2 aligns across 8 bases. In germline, CDR1 is MNHEY, CDR2 SVGEGT. There are 16 residues in the CDR3. Losses at the gene ends were 4 bases for V and 8 bases for J; bases not matched to a gene: 12. The CDR3 spells CASSSAGTSRSGELFF. As DNA, the CDR3 is TGTGCCAGCAGTTCGGCCGGGACTAGTCGCTCTGGGGAGCTGTTTTTT.